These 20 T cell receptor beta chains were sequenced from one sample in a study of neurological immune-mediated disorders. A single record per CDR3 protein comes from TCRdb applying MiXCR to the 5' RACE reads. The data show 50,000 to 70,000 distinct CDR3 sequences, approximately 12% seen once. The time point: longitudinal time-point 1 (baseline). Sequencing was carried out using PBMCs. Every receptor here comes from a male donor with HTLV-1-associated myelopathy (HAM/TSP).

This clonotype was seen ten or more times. DNA for the CDR3: TGCAGTGCTAGAGATAGGGTACGGGGGCTCTACACTGTGGAAGCTTTCTTT. Its protein product is CSARDRVRGLYTVEAFF. The V gene is TRBV20-1, the J gene TRBJ1-1, with a possible D match to TRBD1 (6 bases). The V gene's germline CDR1 is DFQATT and CDR2 SNEGSKA (reference sequence). Deletions cut 0 bases from V and 8 bases from J, with 25 bases between. The CDR3 has 17 residues.

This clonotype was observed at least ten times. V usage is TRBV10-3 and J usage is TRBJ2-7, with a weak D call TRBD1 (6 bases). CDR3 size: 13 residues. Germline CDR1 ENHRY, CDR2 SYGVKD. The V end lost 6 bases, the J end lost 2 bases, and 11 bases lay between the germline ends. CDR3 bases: TGTGCCATCAGCTTACAGGGTACCTACGAGCAGTACTTC. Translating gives CAISLQGTYEQYF.

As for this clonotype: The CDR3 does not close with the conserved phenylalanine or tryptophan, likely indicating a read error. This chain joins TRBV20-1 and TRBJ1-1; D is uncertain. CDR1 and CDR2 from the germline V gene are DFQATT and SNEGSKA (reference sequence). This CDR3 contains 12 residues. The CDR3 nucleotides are TGCAGTGCTAGTCTCCAGAACACGGAAGCTTTCGTT. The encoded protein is CSASLQNTEAFV.

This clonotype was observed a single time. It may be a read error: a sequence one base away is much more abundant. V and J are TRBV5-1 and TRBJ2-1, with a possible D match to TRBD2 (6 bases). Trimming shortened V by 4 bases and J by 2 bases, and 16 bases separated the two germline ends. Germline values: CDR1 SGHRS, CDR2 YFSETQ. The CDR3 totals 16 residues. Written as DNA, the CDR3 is TGCGCCAGCAGCGTACCTTCTAGCGTGGCCTACAATGAGCAGTTCTTC. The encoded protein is CASSVPSSVAYNEQFF.

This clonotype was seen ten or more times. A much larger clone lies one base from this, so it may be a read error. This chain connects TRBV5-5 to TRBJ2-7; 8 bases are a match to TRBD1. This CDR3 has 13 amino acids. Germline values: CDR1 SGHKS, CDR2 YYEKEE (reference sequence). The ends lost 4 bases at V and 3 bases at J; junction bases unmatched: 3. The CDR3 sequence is CASSATGGYEQYF. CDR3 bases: TGTGCCAGCAGCGCAACAGGGGGCTACGAGCAGTACTTC.

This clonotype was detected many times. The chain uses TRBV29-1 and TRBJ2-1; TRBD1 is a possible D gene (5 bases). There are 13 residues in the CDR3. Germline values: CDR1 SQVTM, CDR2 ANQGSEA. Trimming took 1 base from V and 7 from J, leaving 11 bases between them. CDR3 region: CSVEAAGFNEQFF. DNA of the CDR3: TGCAGCGTTGAAGCCGCAGGGTTTAATGAGCAGTTCTTC.

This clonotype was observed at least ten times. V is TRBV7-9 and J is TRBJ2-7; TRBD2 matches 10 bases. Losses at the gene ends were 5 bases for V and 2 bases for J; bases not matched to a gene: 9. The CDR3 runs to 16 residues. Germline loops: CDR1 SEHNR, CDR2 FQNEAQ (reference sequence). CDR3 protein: CASSRVGTSVTYEQYF. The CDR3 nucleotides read TGTGCCAGCAGCCGGGTAGGGACTAGCGTAACCTACGAGCAGTACTTC.

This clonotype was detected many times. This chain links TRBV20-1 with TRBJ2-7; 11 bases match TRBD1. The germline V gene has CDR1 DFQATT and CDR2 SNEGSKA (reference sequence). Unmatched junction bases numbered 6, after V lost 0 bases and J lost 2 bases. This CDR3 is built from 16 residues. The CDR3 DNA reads TGCAGTGCTAGAGATCCGGACAGGGGGCTCCCCTACGAGCAGTACTTC. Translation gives CSARDPDRGLPYEQYF.

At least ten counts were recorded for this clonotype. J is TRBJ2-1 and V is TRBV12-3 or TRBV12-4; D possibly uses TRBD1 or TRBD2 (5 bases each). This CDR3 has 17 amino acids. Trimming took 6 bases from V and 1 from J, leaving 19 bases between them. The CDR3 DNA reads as TGTGCCAGCAGCTTAAGGGACCCCCCACGTTCCTACAATGAGCAGTTCTTC. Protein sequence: CASSLRDPPRSYNEQFF.

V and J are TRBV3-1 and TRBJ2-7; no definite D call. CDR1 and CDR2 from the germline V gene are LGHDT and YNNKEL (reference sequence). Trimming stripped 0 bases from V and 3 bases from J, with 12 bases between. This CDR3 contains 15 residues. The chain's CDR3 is CASSQEHREIYEQYF. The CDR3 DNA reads TGTGCCAGCAGCCAAGAACACCGTGAAATCTACGAGCAGTACTTC.

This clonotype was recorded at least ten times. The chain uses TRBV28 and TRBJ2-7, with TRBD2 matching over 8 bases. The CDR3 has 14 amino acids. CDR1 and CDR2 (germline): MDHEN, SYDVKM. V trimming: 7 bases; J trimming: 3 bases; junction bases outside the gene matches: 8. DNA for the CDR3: TGTGCCAGCAACCGCGGGGCGGGAGGCTACGAGCAGTACTTC. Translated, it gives CASNRGAGGYEQYF.

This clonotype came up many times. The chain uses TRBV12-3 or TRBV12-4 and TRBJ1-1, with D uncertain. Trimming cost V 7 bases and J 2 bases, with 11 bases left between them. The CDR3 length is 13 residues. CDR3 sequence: CASTLSGNTEAFF. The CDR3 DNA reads TGTGCCAGCACCCTCTCGGGAAACACTGAAGCTTTCTTT.

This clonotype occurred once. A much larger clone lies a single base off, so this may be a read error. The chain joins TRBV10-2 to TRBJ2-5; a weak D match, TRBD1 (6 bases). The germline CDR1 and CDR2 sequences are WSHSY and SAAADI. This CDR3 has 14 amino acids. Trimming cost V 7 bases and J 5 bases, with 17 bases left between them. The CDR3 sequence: CASILGQCFETQYF. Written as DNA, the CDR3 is TGCGCCAGCATCCTAGGACAGTGTTTTGAGACCCAGTACTTC.

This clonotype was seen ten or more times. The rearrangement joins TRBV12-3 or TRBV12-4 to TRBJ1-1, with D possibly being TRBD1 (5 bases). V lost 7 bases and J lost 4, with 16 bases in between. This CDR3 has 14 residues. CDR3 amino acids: CASTRSGGGTEAFF. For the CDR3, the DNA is TGTGCCAGCACCCGTTCGGGGGGAGGCACTGAAGCTTTCTTT.

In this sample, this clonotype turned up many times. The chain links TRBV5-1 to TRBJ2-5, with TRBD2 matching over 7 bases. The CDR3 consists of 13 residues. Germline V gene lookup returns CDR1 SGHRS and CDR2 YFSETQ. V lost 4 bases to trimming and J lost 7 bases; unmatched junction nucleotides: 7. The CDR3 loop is CASSVVGEGTQYF. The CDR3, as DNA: TGCGCCAGCAGCGTGGTGGGGGAGGGGACCCAGTACTTC.

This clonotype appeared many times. In DNA form, the CDR3 reads TGCGCCAGCAGTACTTGGGGGGCGAGGGACTATGGCTACACCTTC. Amino acid sequence: CASSTWGARDYGYTF. The V call is TRBV5-1, the J call TRBJ1-2; perhaps TRBD1 as D (6 bases). The V gene lost 5 bases and the J gene lost 3 bases, with 17 bases spanning the gap. The CDR3 contains 15 residues. The germline gives CDR1 SGHRS, CDR2 YFSETQ.

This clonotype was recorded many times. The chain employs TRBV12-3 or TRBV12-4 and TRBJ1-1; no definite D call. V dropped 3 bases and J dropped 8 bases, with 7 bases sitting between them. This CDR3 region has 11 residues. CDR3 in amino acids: CASSLALEAFF. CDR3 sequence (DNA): TGTGCCAGCAGTTTGGCCTTAGAAGCTTTCTTT.

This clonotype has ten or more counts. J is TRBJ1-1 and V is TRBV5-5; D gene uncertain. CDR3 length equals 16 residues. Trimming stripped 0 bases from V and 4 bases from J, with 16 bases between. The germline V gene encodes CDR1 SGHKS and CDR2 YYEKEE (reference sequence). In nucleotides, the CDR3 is TGTGCCAGCAGCTTGGGCCCCAACCTGGTGGGCACTGAAGCTTTCTTT. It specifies CASSLGPNLVGTEAFF.

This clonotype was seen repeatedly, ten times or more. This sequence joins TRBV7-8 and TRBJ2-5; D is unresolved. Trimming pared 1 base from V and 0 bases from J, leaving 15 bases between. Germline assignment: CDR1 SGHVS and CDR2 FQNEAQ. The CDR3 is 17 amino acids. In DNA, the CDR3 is TGTGCCAGCAGCTTAGTAGGTTCCAGAACGTACCAAGAGACCCAGTACTTC. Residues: CASSLVGSRTYQETQYF.

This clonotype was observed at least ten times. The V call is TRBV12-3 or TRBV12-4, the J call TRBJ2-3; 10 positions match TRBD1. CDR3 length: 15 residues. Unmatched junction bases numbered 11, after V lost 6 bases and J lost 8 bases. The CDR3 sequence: CASSKQTGGEGTQYF. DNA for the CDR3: TGTGCCAGCAGCAAACAGACAGGGGGCGAAGGTACGCAGTATTTT.